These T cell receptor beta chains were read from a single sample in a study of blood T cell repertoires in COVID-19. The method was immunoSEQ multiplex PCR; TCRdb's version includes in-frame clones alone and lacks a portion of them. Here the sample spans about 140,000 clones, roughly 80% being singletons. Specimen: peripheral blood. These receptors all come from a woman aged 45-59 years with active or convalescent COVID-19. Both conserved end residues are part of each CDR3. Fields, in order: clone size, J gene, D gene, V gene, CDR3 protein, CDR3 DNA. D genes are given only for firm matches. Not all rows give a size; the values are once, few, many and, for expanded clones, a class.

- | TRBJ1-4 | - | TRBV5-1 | CASSLGATNEKLFF | TGCGCCAGCAGCTTAGGGGCAACTAATGAAAAACTGTTTTTT
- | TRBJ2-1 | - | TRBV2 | CASTVGGEQFF | TGTGCCAGCACCGTGGGGGGTGAGCAGTTCTTC
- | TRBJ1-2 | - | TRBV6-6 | CASNSRYYGYTF | TGTGCCAGCAACTCACGGTACTATGGCTACACCTTC
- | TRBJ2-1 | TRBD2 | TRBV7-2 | CASSFSVTSGNEQFF | TGTGCCAGCAGCTTTTCGGTGACTAGCGGCAATGAGCAGTTCTTC
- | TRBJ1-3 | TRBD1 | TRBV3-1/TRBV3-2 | CASGQVSGNTIYF | TGTGCCAGCGGACAGGTCTCTGGAAACACCATATATTTT
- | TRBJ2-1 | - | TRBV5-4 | CASSYIRGTSHNEQFF | TGTGCCAGCAGCTATATCCGGGGGACTTCTCACAATGAGCAGTTCTTC
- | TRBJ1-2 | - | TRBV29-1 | CSGRTANYGYTF | TGCAGCGGCAGGACAGCGAACTATGGCTACACCTTC
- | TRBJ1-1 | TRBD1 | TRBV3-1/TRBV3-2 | CASRTGGATATEAFF | TGTGCCAGCAGAACAGGGGGCGCGACGGCCACTGAAGCTTTCTTT
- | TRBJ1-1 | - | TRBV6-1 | CASSESGVDTEAFF | TGTGCCAGCAGTGAATCGGGTGTTGACACTGAAGCTTTCTTT
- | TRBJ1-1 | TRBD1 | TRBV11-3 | CASSLDPGGLDGGTEAFF | TGTGCCAGCAGCTTAGATCCAGGGGGGCTGGATGGGGGCACTGAAGCTTTCTTT
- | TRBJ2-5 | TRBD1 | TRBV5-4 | CASSLDRGETQYF | TGTGCCAGCAGCTTGGACAGGGGTGAGACCCAGTACTTC
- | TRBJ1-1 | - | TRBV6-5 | CASSQAWEAFF | TGTGCCAGCAGTCAGGCCTGGGAGGCTTTCTTT
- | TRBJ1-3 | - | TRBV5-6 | CASHGDSGNTIYF | TGTGCCAGTCACGGGGACTCTGGAAACACCATATATTTT
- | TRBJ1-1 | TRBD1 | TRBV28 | CASSPHGQGVETEAFF | TGTGCCAGCAGTCCCCACGGACAGGGAGTGGAGACTGAAGCTTTCTTT
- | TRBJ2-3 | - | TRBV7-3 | CASSSRGSTDTQYF | TGTGCCAGCAGCTCCCGGGGGAGCACAGATACGCAGTATTTT
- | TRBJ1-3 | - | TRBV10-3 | CAISDSAGESGNTIYF | TGTGCCATCAGTGATAGTGCAGGGGAGTCTGGAAACACCATATATTTT
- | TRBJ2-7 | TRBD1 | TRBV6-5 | CASSRSGTGSYEQYF | TGTGCCAGCAGTAGATCCGGGACAGGGAGTTACGAGCAGTACTTC
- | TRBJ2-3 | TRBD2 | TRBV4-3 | CASSQEVAGESTDTQYF | TGCGCCAGCAGCCAAGAGGTTGCGGGAGAAAGCACAGATACGCAGTATTTT
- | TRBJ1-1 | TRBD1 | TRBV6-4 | CASNPTGEENTEAFF | TGTGCCAGCAACCCGACAGGGGAAGAGAACACTGAAGCTTTCTTT
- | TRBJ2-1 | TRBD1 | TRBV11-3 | CASSSGGRDEQFF | TGTGCCAGCAGCTCAGGGGGTAGGGATGAGCAGTTCTTC
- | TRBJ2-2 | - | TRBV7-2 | CASSLEPRVVTGELFF | TGTGCCAGCAGCTTAGAGCCCAGGGTAGTCACCGGGGAGCTGTTTTTT
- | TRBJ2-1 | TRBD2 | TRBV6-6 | CASSYSQGRGDEQFF | TGTGCCAGCAGTTACTCTCAGGGCCGGGGGGATGAGCAGTTCTTC
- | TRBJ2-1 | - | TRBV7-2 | CASSLDWGQINEQFF | TGTGCCAGCAGCTTAGATTGGGGGCAAATCAATGAGCAGTTCTTC
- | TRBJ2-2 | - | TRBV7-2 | CASSLSPPGSNTGELFF | TGTGCCAGCAGCTTATCCCCCCCCGGTTCGAACACCGGGGAGCTGTTTTTT
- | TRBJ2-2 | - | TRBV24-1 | CATSDPRTRTGELFF | TGTGCCACCAGTGACCCCAGGACAAGGACCGGGGAGCTGTTTTTT
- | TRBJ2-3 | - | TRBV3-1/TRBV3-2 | CASSQPRTSTDTQYF | TGTGCCAGCAGCCAACCCCGGACTAGCACAGATACGCAGTATTTT
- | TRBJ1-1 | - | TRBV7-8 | CASSPGLRGTEAFF | TGTGCCAGCAGCCCCGGACTTAGAGGCACTGAAGCTTTCTTT
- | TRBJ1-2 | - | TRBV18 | CASSPNREYGYTF | TGTGCCAGCTCACCAAACAGGGAATATGGCTACACCTTC
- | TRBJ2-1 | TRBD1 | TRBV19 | CASSIIQGALYNEQFF | TGTGCCAGTAGTATTATACAGGGGGCCCTTTACAATGAGCAGTTCTTC
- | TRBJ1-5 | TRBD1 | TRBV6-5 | CASSSSRTGGGQPQHF | TGTGCCAGCAGTTCTTCCCGGACAGGGGGCGGGCAGCCCCAGCATTTT
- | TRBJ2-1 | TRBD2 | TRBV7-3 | CASSFGLAGGNEQFF | TGTGCCAGCAGCTTCGGACTAGCGGGAGGGAATGAGCAGTTCTTC
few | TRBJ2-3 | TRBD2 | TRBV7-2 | CASSLAGGGTWRDTQYF | TGTGCCAGCAGCTTAGCGGGCGGGGGGACTTGGAGAGATACGCAGTATTTT
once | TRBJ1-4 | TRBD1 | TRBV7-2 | CASSSRDRGFEKLFF | TGTGCCAGCAGCAGCCGGGACAGGGGATTTGAAAAACTGTTTTTT
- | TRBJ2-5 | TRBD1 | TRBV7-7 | CASSLGTGGWETQYF | TGTGCCAGCAGCCTCGGGACAGGGGGATGGGAGACCCAGTACTTC
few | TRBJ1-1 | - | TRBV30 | CAWSGAGWEAFF | TGTGCCTGGAGTGGCGCAGGGTGGGAAGCTTTCTTT
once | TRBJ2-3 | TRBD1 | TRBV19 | CASSMWTGGQDTQYF | TGTGCCAGTAGTATGTGGACAGGGGGCCAAGATACGCAGTATTTT
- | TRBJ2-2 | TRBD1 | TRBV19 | CASSIGQGIANTGELFF | TGTGCCAGTAGTATAGGACAGGGGATTGCGAACACCGGGGAGCTGTTTTTT
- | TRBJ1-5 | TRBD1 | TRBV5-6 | CASSFGTVNQPQHF | TGTGCCAGCAGCTTCGGGACAGTCAATCAGCCCCAGCATTTT
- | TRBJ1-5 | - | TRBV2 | CASSEGDKGLLPQHF | TGTGCCAGCAGTGAAGGGGACAAAGGACTCCTTCCCCAGCATTTT
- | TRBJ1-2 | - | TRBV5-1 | CASSTAGGYGYTF | TGCGCCAGCAGCACGGCGGGGGGCTATGGCTACACCTTC
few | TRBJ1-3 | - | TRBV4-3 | CASSQDWRENGNTIYF | TGCGCCAGCAGCCAAGATTGGCGGGAAAATGGAAACACCATATATTTT
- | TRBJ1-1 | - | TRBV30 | CAWVTGSTEAFF | TGTGCCTGGGTAACAGGGAGCACTGAAGCTTTCTTT
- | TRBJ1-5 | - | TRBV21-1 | CASSKVRDRGNQPQHF | TGTGCCAGCAGCAAAGTTAGAGACAGGGGGAATCAGCCCCAGCATTTT
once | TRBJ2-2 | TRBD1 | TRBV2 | CASRQTGVWTGELFF | TGTGCCAGCAGACAAACAGGGGTTTGGACCGGGGAGCTGTTTTTT
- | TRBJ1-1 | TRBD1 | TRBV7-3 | CASKETGAGTEAFF | TGTGCCAGCAAGGAGACAGGGGCGGGCACTGAAGCTTTCTTT
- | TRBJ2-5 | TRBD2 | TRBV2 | CASSAGLAGGETQYF | TGTGCCAGCAGTGCGGGACTAGCGGGGGGGGAGACCCAGTACTTC
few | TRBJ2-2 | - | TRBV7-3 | CASSSKQGANTGELFF | TGTGCCAGCAGCTCAAAACAGGGAGCGAACACCGGGGAGCTGTTTTTT
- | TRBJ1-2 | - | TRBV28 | CASSPNVNYGYTF | TGTGCCAGCAGCCCTAACGTAAACTATGGCTACACCTTC
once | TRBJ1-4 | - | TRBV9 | CASSVRQSNEKLFF | TGTGCCAGCAGCGTGAGGCAGTCTAATGAAAAACTGTTTTTT
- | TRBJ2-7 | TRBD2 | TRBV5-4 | CASSLGTSGGRIPYEQYF | TGTGCCAGCAGCTTGGGTACTAGCGGGGGGCGGATCCCCTACGAGCAGTACTTC
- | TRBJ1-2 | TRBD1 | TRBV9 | CASSVGQPYGYTF | TGTGCCAGCAGCGTGGGACAGCCCTATGGCTACACCTTC
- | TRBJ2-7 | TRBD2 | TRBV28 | CASSRRLAGGYEQYF | TGTGCCAGCAGCCGACGACTAGCGGGAGGCTACGAGCAGTACTTC
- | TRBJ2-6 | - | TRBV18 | CASSPGAGANVLTF | TGTGCCAGCTCACCAGGGGCAGGGGCCAACGTCCTGACTTTC
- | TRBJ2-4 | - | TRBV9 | CASSKAGEGYIQYF | TGTGCCAGCAGTAAAGCAGGGGAGGGATACATTCAGTACTTC
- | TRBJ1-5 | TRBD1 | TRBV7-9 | CASMGTAPGPQHF | TGTGCCAGCATGGGGACAGCTCCAGGGCCCCAGCATTTT
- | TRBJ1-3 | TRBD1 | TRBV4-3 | CASSQGRTGIGNTIYF | TGCGCCAGCAGCCAAGGGAGGACAGGGATTGGAAACACCATATATTTT
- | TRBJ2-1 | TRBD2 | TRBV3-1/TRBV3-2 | CASSSVGRDEQFF | TGTGCCAGCAGCTCGGTGGGGAGGGATGAGCAGTTCTTC
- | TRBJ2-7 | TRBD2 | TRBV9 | CASSVGLASYEQYF | TGTGCCAGCAGCGTAGGACTAGCCTCCTACGAGCAGTACTTC
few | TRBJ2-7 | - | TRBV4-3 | CASSQDQGRTYEQYF | TGCGCCAGCAGCCAAGATCAGGGTCGGACCTACGAGCAGTACTTC